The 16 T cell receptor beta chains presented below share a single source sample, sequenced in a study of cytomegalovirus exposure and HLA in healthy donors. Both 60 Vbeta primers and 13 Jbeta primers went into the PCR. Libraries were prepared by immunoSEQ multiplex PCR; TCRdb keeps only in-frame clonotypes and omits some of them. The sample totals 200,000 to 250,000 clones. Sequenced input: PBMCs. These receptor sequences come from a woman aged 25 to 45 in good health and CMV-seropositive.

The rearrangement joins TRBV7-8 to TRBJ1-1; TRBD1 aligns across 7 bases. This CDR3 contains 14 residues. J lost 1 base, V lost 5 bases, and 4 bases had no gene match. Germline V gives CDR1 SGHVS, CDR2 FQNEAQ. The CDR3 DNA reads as TGTGCCAGCAGCCCAAGACAGGGGAACACTGAAGCTTTCTTT. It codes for CASSPRQGNTEAFF.

The CDR3 DNA is TGCGCCAGCAGCCAAGATAGCCCCAGATACCAAGAGACCCAGTACTTC. Its protein is CASSQDSPRYQETQYF. The V call is TRBV4-1, the J call TRBJ2-5; D unresolved. The germline V gene encodes CDR1 MGHRA and CDR2 YSYEKL. The CDR3 sequence is 16 residues long. With 0 bases removed from V and 0 bases from J, the gap between germline ends came to 11 bases.

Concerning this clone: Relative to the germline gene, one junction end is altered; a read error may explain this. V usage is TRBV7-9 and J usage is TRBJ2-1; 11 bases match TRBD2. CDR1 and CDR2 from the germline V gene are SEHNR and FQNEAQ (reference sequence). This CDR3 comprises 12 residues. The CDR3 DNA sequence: TGTGCCAGCAGCCTGGGACTAGCGGACTCGCTCTTC. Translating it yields CASSLGLADSLF.

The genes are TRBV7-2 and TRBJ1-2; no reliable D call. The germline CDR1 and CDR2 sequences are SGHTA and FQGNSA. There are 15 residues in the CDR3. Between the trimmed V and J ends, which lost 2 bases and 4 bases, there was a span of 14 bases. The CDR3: CASSLYRQETYGYTF. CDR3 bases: TGTGCCAGCAGCTTATATCGACAAGAGACCTATGGCTACACCTTC.

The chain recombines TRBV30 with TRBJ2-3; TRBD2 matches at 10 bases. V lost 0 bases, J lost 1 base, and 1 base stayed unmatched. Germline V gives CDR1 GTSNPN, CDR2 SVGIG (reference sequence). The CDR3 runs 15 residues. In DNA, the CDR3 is TGTGCCTGGAGTGTCACTAGCGGGGGCACAGATACGCAGTATTTT. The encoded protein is CAWSVTSGGTDTQYF.

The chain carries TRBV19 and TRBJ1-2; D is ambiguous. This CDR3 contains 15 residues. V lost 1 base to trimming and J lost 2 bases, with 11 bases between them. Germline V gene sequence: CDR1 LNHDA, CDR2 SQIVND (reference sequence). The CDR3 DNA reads TGTGCCAGTAGTATAGCTTTTGCAGGAAACTATGGCTACACCTTC. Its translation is CASSIAFAGNYGYTF.

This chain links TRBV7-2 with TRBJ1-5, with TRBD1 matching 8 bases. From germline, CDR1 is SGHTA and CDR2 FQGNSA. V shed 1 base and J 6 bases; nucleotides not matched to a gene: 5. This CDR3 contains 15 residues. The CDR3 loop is CASSLEAGGSQPQHF. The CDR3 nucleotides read TGTGCCAGCAGCTTAGAGGCAGGGGGCTCTCAGCCCCAGCATTTT.

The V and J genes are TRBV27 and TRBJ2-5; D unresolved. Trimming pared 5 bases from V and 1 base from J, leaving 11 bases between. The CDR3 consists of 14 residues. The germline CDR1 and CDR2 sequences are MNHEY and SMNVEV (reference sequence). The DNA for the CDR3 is TGTGCCAGCAGTCCCCAGATATTCCAAGAGACCCAGTACTTC. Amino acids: CASSPQIFQETQYF.

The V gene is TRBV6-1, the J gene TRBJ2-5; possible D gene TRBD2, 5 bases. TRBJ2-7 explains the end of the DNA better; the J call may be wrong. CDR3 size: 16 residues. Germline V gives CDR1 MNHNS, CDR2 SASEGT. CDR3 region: CASSESPSRGFHEQYF. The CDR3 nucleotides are TGTGCCAGCAGTGAAAGCCCAAGCCGGGGATTCCACGAGCAGTACTTC.

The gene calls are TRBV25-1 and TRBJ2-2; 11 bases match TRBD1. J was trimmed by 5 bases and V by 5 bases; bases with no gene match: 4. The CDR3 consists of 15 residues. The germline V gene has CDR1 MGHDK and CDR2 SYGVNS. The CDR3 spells CASSRGTGGTGELFF. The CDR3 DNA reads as TGTGCCAGCAGTCGAGGGACAGGGGGAACCGGGGAGCTGTTTTTT.

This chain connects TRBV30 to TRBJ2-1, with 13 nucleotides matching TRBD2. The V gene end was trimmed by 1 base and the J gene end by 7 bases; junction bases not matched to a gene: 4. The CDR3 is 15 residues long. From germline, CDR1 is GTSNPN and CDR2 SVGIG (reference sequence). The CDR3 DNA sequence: TGTGCCTGGAGTGGGACTAGCGGGAGCTCTAATGAGCAGTTCTTC. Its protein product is CAWSGTSGSSNEQFF.

CDR3 protein: CASSLVGGSNAYEQYF. The CDR3 nucleotides are TGTGCCAGCAGCTTGGTTGGCGGGAGCAATGCCTACGAGCAGTACTTC. The chain couples TRBV5-4 to TRBJ2-7, with 7 bases fitting TRBD2. The junction had 8 bases not matched to a gene; V was cut back by 0 bases and J by 2 bases. Germline V gene lookup returns CDR1 SGHNT and CDR2 YYREEE (reference sequence). The CDR3 is 16 residues long. Drawing the rest from reference TRBV5-4 and TRBJ2-7, the complete variable domain is ETGVTQSPTHLIKTRGQQVTLRCSSQSGHNTVSWYQQALGQGPQFIFQYYREEENGRGNFPPRFSGLQFPNYSSELNVNALELDDSALYLCASSLVGGSNAYEQYFGPGTRLTVT.

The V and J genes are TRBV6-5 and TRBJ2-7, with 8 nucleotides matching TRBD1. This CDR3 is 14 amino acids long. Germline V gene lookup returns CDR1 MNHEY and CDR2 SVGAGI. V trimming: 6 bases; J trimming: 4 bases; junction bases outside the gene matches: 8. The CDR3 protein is CASREGQELYEQYF. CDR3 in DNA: TGTGCCAGCAGGGAGGGACAGGAACTTTACGAGCAGTACTTC.

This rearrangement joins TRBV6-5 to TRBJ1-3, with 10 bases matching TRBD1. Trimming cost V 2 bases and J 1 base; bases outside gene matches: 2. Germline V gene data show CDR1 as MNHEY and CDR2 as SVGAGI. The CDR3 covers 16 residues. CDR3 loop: CASSYEDRGSGNTIYF. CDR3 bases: TGTGCCAGCAGTTACGAGGACAGGGGGTCTGGAAACACCATATATTTT.

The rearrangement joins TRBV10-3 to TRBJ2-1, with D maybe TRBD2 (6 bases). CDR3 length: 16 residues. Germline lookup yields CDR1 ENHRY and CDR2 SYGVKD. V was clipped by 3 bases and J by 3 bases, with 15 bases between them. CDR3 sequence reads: CAISEGVGRHYNEQFF. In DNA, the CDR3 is TGTGCCATCAGTGAAGGGGTCGGGAGACACTACAATGAGCAGTTCTTC.

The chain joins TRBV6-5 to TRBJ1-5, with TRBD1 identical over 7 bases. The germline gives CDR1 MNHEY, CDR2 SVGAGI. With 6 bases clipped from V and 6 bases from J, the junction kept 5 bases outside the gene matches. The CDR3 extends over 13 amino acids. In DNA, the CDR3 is TGTGCCAGCAGCTTAACAGGGGTTCAGCCCCAGCATTTT. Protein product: CASSLTGVQPQHF.